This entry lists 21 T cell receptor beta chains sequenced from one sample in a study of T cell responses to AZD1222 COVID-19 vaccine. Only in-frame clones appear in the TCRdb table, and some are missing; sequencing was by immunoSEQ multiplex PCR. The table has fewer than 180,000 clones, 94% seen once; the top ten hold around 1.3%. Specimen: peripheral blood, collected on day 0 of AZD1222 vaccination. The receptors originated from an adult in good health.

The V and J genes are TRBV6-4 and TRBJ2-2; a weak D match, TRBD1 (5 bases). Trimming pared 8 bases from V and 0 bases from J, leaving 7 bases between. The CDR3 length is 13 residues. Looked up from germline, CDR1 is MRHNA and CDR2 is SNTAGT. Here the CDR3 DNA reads TGTGCCAGCGGGGCTTCGAACACCGGGGAGCTGTTTTTT. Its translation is CASGASNTGELFF.

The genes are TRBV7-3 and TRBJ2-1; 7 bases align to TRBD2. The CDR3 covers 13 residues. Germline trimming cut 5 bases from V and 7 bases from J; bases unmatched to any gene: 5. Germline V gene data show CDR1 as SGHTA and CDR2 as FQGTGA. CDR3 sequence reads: CASSPTSWNEQFF. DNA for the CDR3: TGTGCCAGCAGCCCGACTAGCTGGAATGAGCAGTTCTTC.

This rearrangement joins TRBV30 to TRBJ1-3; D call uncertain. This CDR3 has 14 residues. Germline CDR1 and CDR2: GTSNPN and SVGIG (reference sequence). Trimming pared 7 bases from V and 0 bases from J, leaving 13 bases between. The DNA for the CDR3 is TGTGCCTCCCAATCAGCCGGCTCTGGAAACACCATATATTTT. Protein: CASQSAGSGNTIYF.

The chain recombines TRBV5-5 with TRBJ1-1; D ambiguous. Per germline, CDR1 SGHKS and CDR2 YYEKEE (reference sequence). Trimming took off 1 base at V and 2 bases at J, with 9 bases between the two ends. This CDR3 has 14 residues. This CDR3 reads CASSLFSANTEAFF. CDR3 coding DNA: TGTGCCAGCAGCTTGTTCTCGGCAAACACTGAAGCTTTCTTT.

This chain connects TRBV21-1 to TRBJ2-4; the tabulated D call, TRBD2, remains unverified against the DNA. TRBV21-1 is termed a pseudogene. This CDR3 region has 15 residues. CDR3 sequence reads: CASSKVGRRGDIQYF. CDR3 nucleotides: TGTGCCAGCAGCAAAGTTGGGAGACGCGGGGACATTCAGTACTTC.

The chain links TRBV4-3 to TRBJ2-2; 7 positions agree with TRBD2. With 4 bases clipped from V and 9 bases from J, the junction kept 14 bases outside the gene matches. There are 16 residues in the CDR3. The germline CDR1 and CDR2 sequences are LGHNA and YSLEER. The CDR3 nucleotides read TGCGCCAGCAGCCCGGGCACTAGCGTTATATTCTGGGAGCTGTTTTTT. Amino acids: CASSPGTSVIFWELFF.

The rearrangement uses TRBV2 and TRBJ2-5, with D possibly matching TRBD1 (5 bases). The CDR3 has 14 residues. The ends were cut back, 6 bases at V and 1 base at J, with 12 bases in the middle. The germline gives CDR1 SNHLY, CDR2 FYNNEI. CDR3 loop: CASSETAAQETQYF. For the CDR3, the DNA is TGTGCCAGCAGCGAGACAGCCGCCCAAGAGACCCAGTACTTC. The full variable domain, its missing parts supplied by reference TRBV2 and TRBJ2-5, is EPEVTQTPSHQVTQMGQEVILRCVPISNHLYFYWYRQILGQKVEFLVSFYNNEISEKSEIFDDQFSVERPDGSNFTLKIRSTKLEDSAMYFCASSETAAQETQYFGPGTRLLVL.

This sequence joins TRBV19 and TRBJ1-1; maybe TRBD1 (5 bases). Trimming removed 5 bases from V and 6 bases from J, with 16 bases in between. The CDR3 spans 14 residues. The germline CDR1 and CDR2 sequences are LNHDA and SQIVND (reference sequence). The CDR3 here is CASSPGARLAEAFF. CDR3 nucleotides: TGTGCCAGTAGTCCTGGGGCGCGGCTTGCTGAAGCTTTCTTT.

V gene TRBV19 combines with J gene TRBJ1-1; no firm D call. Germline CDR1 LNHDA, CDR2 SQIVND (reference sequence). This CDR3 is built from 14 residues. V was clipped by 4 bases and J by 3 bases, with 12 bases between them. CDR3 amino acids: CASSNPGVDTEAFF. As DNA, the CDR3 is TGTGCCAGTAGTAACCCCGGGGTCGACACTGAAGCTTTCTTT.

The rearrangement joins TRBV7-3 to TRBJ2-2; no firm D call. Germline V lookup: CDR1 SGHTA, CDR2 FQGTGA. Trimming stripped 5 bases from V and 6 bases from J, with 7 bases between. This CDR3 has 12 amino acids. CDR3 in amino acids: CASSPSAGELFF. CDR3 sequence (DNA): TGTGCCAGCAGCCCTAGTGCCGGGGAGCTGTTTTTT.

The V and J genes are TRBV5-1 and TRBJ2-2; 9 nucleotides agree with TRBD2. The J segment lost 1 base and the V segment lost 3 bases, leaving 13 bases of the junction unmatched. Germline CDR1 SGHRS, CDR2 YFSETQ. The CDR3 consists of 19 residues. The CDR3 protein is CASSWDPELAGLNTGELFF. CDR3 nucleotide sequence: TGCGCCAGCAGCTGGGATCCTGAGCTAGCGGGGCTGAACACCGGGGAGCTGTTTTTT. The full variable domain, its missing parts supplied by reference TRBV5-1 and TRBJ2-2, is KAGVTQTPRYLIKTRGQQVTLSCSPISGHRSVSWYQQTPGQGLQFLFEYFSETQRNKGNFPGRFSGRQFSNSRSEMNVSTLELGDSALYLCASSWDPELAGLNTGELFFGEGSRLTVL.

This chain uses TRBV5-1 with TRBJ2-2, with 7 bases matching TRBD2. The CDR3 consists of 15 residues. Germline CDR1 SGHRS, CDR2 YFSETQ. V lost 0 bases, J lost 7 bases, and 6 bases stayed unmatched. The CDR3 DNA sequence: TGCGCCAGCAGCTTGGGCGGGAGTGCGGTCGGGGAGCTGTTTTTT. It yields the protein CASSLGGSAVGELFF.

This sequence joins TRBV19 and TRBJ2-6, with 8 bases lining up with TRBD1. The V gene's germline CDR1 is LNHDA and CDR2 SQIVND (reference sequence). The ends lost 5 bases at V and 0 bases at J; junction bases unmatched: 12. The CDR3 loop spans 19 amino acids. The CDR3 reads CASSYQNRGTFSGANVLTF. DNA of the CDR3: TGTGCCAGTAGTTATCAAAACAGGGGGACCTTCTCTGGGGCCAACGTCCTGACTTTC.

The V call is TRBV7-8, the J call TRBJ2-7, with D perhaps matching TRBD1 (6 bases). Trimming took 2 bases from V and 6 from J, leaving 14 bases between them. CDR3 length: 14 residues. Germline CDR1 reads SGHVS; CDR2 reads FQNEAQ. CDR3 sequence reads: CASSLSLDSLEQYV. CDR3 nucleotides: TGTGCCAGCAGCTTAAGCTTGGACAGCCTCGAGCAGTACGTC.

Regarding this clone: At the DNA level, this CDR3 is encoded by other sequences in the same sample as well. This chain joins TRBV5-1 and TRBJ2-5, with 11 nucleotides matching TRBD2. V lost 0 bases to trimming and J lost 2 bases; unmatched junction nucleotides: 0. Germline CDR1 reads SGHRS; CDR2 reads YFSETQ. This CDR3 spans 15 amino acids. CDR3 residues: CASSLVAGGQETQYF. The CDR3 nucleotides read TGCGCCAGCAGCTTGGTAGCGGGGGGGCAAGAGACCCAGTACTTC.

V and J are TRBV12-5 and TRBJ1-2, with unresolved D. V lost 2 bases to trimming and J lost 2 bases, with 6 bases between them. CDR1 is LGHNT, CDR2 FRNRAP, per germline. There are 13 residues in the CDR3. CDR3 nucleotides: TGTGCTAGTGGTTTGTTTCCGAACTATGGCTACACCTTC. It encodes CASGLFPNYGYTF.

The CDR3, as DNA: TGCAGCGTTGCTAGTAGCGGGGGGGCTGATGAGCAGTTCTTC. Translating gives CSVASSGGADEQFF. The rearrangement uses TRBV29-1 and TRBJ2-1, with TRBD2 identical over 11 bases. The germline gives CDR1 SQVTM, CDR2 ANQGSEA. V gave up 4 bases and J gave up 8 bases; unmatched junction bases: 7. CDR3 length: 14 amino acids.

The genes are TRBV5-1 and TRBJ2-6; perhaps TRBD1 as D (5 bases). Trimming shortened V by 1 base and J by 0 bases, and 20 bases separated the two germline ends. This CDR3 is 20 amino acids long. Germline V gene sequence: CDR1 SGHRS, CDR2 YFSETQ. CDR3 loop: CASSLPSKSDSHSGANVLTF. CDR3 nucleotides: TGCGCCAGCAGCTTGCCCAGTAAAAGCGACAGCCACTCTGGGGCCAACGTCCTGACTTTC. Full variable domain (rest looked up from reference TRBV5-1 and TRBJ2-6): KAGVTQTPRYLIKTRGQQVTLSCSPISGHRSVSWYQQTPGQGLQFLFEYFSETQRNKGNFPGRFSGRQFSNSRSEMNVSTLELGDSALYLCASSLPSKSDSHSGANVLTFGAGSRLTVL.

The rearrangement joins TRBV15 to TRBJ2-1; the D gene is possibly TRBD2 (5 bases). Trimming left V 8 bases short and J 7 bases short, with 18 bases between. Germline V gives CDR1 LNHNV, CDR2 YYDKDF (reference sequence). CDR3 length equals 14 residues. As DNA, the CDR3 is TGTGCCACCCGAGATGCTCTAGCAAGGAATGAGCAGTTCTTC. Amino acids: CATRDALARNEQFF.

In DNA form, the CDR3 reads TGTGCCACGGGAGGACGTAGCTCTGGGGCCAACGTCCTGACTTTC. It is translated as CATGGRSSGANVLTF. This rearrangement joins TRBV6-5 to TRBJ2-6; 7 nucleotides agree with TRBD2. Germline CDR1 reads MNHEY; CDR2 reads SVGAGI. This CDR3 is 15 amino acids long. V shed 10 bases, J shed 0 bases, and the junction held 6 bases outside the gene matches.

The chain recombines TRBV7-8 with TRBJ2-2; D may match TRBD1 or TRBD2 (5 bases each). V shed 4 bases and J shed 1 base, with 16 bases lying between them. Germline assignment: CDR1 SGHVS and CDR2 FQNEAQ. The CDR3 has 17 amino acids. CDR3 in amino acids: CASSSTPGRLNTGELFF. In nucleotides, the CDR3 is TGTGCCAGCAGCTCCACCCCGGGACGGCTGAACACCGGGGAGCTGTTTTTT. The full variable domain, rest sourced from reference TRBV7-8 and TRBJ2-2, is GAGVSQSPRYKVAKRGQDVALRCDPISGHVSLFWYQQALGQGPEFLTYFQNEAQLDKSGLPSDRFFAERPEGSVSTLKIQRTQQEDSAVYLCASSSTPGRLNTGELFFGEGSRLTVL.